This T cell receptor beta chain came from a study of cytotoxic CD8 clonotypes in ibrutinib-treated CLL. Across the study: After median around 68 months, about 14 stayed in remission, about 12 progressed; responses about 24 partial, 2 complete.

TCRdb keeps only in-frame clones here, not all; method: immunoSEQ multiplex PCR. The top ten hold about 6.7% of the sample, which has 330,000 or so clones, under 70% seen once. This CDR3 is built from 14 residues. V lost 5 bases, J lost 0 bases, and 10 bases lay in between. Germline V gene data show CDR1 as MNHEY and CDR2 as SVGAGI. Regarding the study as a whole: Baseline levels of clonality went above those of age-matched healthy donors and moved with circulating CD8+ T-cell counts. Sampling times, which were not matched between the groups, differed between sustained-remission patients and progressing patients.

Remarks on this clone: Its target is not known.

Sequenced material: PBMCs, taken after 36 months of ibrutinib treatment. This rearrangement joins TRBV6-5 to TRBJ1-2; TRBD1 might be the D (6 bases). This TCR was recovered from a human donor with chronic lymphocytic leukemia. The CDR3 spells CASSPDSPNYGYTF. The CDR3 coding sequence is TGTGCCAGCAGTCCGGACAGCCCTAACTATGGCTACACCTTC.